A selection of T cell receptor beta chains follows, all from one sample in a study of cytomegalovirus exposure and HLA in healthy donors. Clones were sequenced by immunoSEQ multiplex PCR, and TCRdb holds only the in-frame ones, with some missing. The data contain 95,000 to 120,000 clones, roughly 84% of them singletons. The material sequenced was PBMCs. These TCRs come from a woman younger than 35 in good health and CMV-seronegative. Each CDR3 is given with its conserved first and last residue. A D gene is named only where the DNA matches it firmly. Expanded clones are given a class, and other clones once, few, many or no size at all.

d_gene | abundance | j_gene | v_gene | CDR3nt | CDR3aa
NA | NA | TRBJ1-1 | TRBV6-6 | TGTGCCAGCAGTCCGAACCGGGGGACGAACACTGAAGCTTTCTTT | CASSPNRGTNTEAFF
TRBD1 | NA | TRBJ1-2 | TRBV4-1 | TGCGCCAGCAGCTCAAACCGGGACAGCTCCTATGGCTACACCTTC | CASSSNRDSSYGYTF
NA | NA | TRBJ2-7 | TRBV29-1 | TGCAGCGTTGAAGAGACCCAGGGTGAAACCTACGAGCAGTACTTC | CSVEETQGETYEQYF
TRBD1 | NA | TRBJ2-5 | TRBV29-1 | TGCAGCGTTGAAGGGGACAGGGGATCGGGAGAGACCCAGTACTTC | CSVEGDRGSGETQYF
NA | NA | TRBJ2-1 | TRBV6-9 | TGTGCCAGCAGTTATTGTCCCCCGGACTCGGATGAGCAGTTCTTC | CASSYCPPDSDEQFF
NA | NA | TRBJ2-7 | TRBV19 | TGTGCCAGTAGTATTTTCCTGGGTGCGGGGAACTACGAGCAGTACTTC | CASSIFLGAGNYEQYF
NA | NA | TRBJ2-3 | TRBV27 | TGTGCCAGCAGTCTAATAGGCACAGATACGCAGTATTTT | CASSLIGTDTQYF
TRBD1 | once | TRBJ1-1 | TRBV27 | TGTGCCAGCAGTTTATCAGGGACAGGGGACACTGAAGCTTTCTTT | CASSLSGTGDTEAFF
TRBD1 | many | TRBJ2-7 | TRBV9 | TGTGCCAGCGGTCAGGGGGCAACCTACGAGCAGTACTTC | CASGQGATYEQYF
TRBD2 | NA | TRBJ2-3 | TRBV6-5 | TGTGCCAGCAGTTACTCCGCACGGGGGGACGAAGATACGCAGTATTTT | CASSYSARGDEDTQYF